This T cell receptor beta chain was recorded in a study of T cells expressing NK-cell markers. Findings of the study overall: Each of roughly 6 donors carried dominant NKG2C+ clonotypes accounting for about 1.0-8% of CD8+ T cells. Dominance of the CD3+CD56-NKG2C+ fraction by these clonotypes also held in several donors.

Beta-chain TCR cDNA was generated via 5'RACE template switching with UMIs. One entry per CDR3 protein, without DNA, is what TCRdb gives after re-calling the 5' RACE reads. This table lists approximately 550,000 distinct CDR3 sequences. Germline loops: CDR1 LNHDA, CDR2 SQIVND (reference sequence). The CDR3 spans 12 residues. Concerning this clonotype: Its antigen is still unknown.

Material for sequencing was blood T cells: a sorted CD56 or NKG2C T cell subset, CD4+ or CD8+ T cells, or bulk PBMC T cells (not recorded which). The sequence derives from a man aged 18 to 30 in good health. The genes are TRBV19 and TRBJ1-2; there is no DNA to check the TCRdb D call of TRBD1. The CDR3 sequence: CASRDRVDGYTF. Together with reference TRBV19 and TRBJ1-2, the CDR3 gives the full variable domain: DGGITQSPKYLFRKEGQNVTLSCEQNLNHDAMYWYRQDPGQGLRLIYYSQIVNDFQKGDIAEGYSVSREKKESFPLTVTSAQKNPTAFYLCASRDRVDGYTFGSGTRLTVV.